A single T cell receptor beta chain is shown here with its context. The sample is drawn from a study of blood T cell repertoires in COVID-19. The overall study: COVID-19 samples collected from the United States, Italy and Spain covered acute and convalescent phases. PBMCs, B-cell-depleted T cells, or T cells provided the cDNA or gDNA that made up the material.

The CDR3 sequence is 11 residues long. Trimming removed 5 bases from V and 6 bases from J, with 6 bases in between. The germline gives CDR1 SGHDT, CDR2 YYEEEE. In the source study's methods: Amplification of reference gene primers provided the estimated nucleated cell counts. Repertoires were generated with immunoSEQ multiplex PCR, while TCRdb's copy carries only in-frame clones and drops some. That table furnishes V, J and clone size, whereas the DNA furnished D and trimming. The sample comprises about 380,000 clones, roughly 90% of which are singletons, and 0.95% to 1.5% rests with the top ten. Sequencing was carried out using peripheral blood. The chain combines TRBV5-6 with TRBJ2-1; no clear D. The receptor comes from a man aged 40-50 years with acute or convalescent COVID-19. The CDR3 region is CASSMRNEQFF. The CDR3 DNA reads TGTGCCAGCAGTATGCGCAATGAGCAGTTCTTC.